The 28 T cell receptor beta chains presented below share a single source sample, sequenced in a study of Graves' ophthalmopathy and Graves' hyperthyroidism. TCR beta CDR3 regions were amplified from RNA transcripts. HTBI-primed first-round RT-PCR preceded second-round multiplex PCR. TCRdb reprocessed the multiplex PCR reads with MiXCR, giving one entry per CDR3 protein. Of 650,000 to 900,000 distinct CDR3 sequences in the sample, roughly 41% were seen once. The sequencing input was peripheral blood. The receptors here all came from an adult man with Graves' ophthalmopathy.

The V and J genes are TRBV20-1 and TRBJ1-4; the D is unclear. V gave up 6 bases and J gave up 8 bases, with 16 bases separating them. Germline V gene lookup returns CDR1 DFQATT and CDR2 SNEGSKA (reference sequence). The CDR3 sequence is 13 residues long. Written as DNA, the CDR3 is TGCAGTGCCTTTGACCCCCGCCGGGAAAAACTGTTTTTT. It yields the protein CSAFDPRREKLFF.

This clonotype appeared many times. V usage is TRBV2 and J usage is TRBJ1-4, with a tentative D call TRBD1 (5 bases). The germline gives CDR1 SNHLY, CDR2 FYNNEI. Trimming removed 2 bases from V and 7 bases from J, with 14 bases in between. This CDR3 spans 15 amino acids. The CDR3 DNA sequence: TGTGCCAGCAGTGAACAGGGTCCATTTAGTGAAAAACTGTTTTTT. Translated: CASSEQGPFSEKLFF.

This clonotype showed up many times. This chain links TRBV29-1 with TRBJ2-5; a possible D gene is TRBD2 (6 bases). The CDR3 contains 12 residues. Germline V gene lookup returns CDR1 SQVTM and CDR2 ANQGSEA. V was shortened by 5 bases and J by 6 bases, with 13 bases between the two germline ends. CDR3 amino acids: CSVSGDMKTQYF. CDR3 sequence (DNA): TGCAGCGTTTCGGGGGATATGAAGACCCAGTACTTC.

This clonotype was picked up many times. This sequence joins TRBV7-9 and TRBJ1-1; no clear D. This CDR3 comprises 13 residues. CDR1 is SEHNR and CDR2 is FQNEAQ in the germline V gene (reference sequence). V lost 3 bases to trimming and J lost 1 base, with 6 bases between them. CDR3 region: CASSLDQNTEAFF. CDR3 DNA sequence: TGTGCCAGCAGCTTGGACCAGAACACTGAAGCTTTCTTT.

This clonotype was recorded many times. This rearrangement joins TRBV24-1 to TRBJ2-2; weak D call: TRBD2 (5 bases). Germline loops: CDR1 KGHDR, CDR2 SFDVKD. V lost 9 bases to trimming and J lost 5 bases, with 9 bases between them. This CDR3 contains 12 residues. In DNA form, the CDR3 reads TGTGCCACCCACGAGGGTACCGGGGAGCTGTTTTTT. It encodes CATHEGTGELFF.

A note on this clonotype: At one of its ends the junction is not consistent with the germline gene, which may arise from a read error. The chain joins TRBV25-1 to TRBJ1-1; 8 bases agree with TRBD1. CDR3 size: 15 residues. CDR1 and CDR2 (germline): MGHDK, SYGVNS. The DNA of the CDR3 is TGTGCCAGCAGCTTGACAGGGGTGAAAAACACTGGAGCTTTCTTT. Translating it yields CASSLTGVKNTGAFF.

This rearrangement joins TRBV5-1 to TRBJ1-1, with D possibly matching TRBD1 (6 bases). The germline V gene has CDR1 SGHRS and CDR2 YFSETQ. The V end was cut by 2 bases, the J end by 1 base, with 15 bases between. CDR3 length: 16 amino acids. The CDR3 DNA sequence: TGCGCCAGCAGCTTTGGGGGCGAGACAGGGAACACTGAAGCTTTCTTT. Amino acid sequence: CASSFGGETGNTEAFF.

This clonotype was picked up one time. This may be a read error, as it is one base from a much larger clone. The chain couples TRBV24-1 to TRBJ1-2; tentative D call: TRBD1 (5 bases). CDR3 length equals 15 residues. Germline V gene sequence: CDR1 KGHDR, CDR2 SFDVKD. CDR3 protein: CATSDPRENNCGYTF. The CDR3 coding sequence is TGTGCCACCAGTGATCCCAGGGAGAATAACTGTGGCTACACCTTC.

This clonotype was found many times. The CDR3 nucleotides are TGTGCCAGCAGCGTAGGGCCCGACCAAGAGACCCAGTACTTC. Its translation: CASSVGPDQETQYF. The chain employs TRBV9 and TRBJ2-5; unclear D gene. This CDR3 has 14 amino acids. In germline, CDR1 is SGDLS, CDR2 YYNGEE. Trimming stripped 0 bases from V and 0 bases from J, with 6 bases between.

The chain joins TRBV19 to TRBJ1-1; D is possibly TRBD1 (6 bases). CDR3 size: 13 residues. Trimming cost V 4 bases and J 8 bases, with 14 bases left between them. The germline gives CDR1 LNHDA, CDR2 SQIVND (reference sequence). DNA of the CDR3: TGTGCCAGTAGTAAGGGACATAACTCCGAAGCTTTCTTT. Its translation is CASSKGHNSEAFF.

A few counts support this clonotype. CDR3 nucleotide sequence: TGTGCCAGCAGCCCCAGACGGGCGCAAACGACCTTCCTAAAGACCCAGTACTTC. As protein: CASSPRRAQTTFLKTQYF. V usage is TRBV11-2 and J usage is TRBJ2-5; D unclear. V was cut by 5 bases and J by 6 bases, with 28 bases left in between. From germline, CDR1 is SGHAT and CDR2 FQNNGV. The CDR3 has 18 amino acids. The full variable domain, rest sourced from reference TRBV11-2 and TRBJ2-5, is EAGVAQSPRYKIIEKRQSVAFWCNPISGHATLYWYQQILGQGPKLLIQFQNNGVVDDSQLPKDRFSAERLKGVDSTLKIQPAKLEDSAVYLCASSPRRAQTTFLKTQYFGPGTRLLVL.

This chain uses TRBV25-1 with TRBJ1-2; D is unresolved. The germline V gene has CDR1 MGHDK and CDR2 SYGVNS. V lost 5 bases to trimming and J lost 8 bases, with 15 bases between them. This CDR3 spans 13 amino acids. The CDR3 sequence is CASSSFGVGGYTF. The CDR3, as DNA: TGTGCCAGCAGTTCCTTCGGGGTTGGAGGCTACACCTTC.

The J gene is TRBJ2-5, the V gene TRBV12-3 or TRBV12-4; TRBD2 matches at 9 bases. V trimming: 9 bases; J trimming: 1 base; junction bases outside the gene matches: 12. This CDR3 contains 16 residues. The CDR3 sequence: CARLYGGREGQETQYF. The CDR3 DNA reads TGTGCCAGATTATACGGGGGGCGGGAGGGCCAAGAGACCCAGTACTTC.

The chain has TRBV25-1 and TRBJ2-2, with D uncertain. The V end lost 6 bases, the J end lost 7 bases, and 12 bases lay between the germline ends. The CDR3 runs to 13 residues. Germline values: CDR1 MGHDK, CDR2 SYGVNS. In DNA, the CDR3 is TGTGCCAGCAGCTTAATAAGGTTCGGGGAGCTGTTTTTT. Its protein product is CASSLIRFGELFF.

A word on this clonotype: The germline gene is not matched at one end of the junction; a read error may be the cause. The chain uses TRBV10-3 and TRBJ1-1, with D uncertain. This CDR3 has 15 residues. CDR1 is ENHRY, CDR2 SYGVKD, per germline. The CDR3: CASSSIPRGYTEAFF. Written as DNA, the CDR3 is TGTGCCAGCAGTTCTATCCCCAGAGGGTACACTGAAGCTTTCTTT.

This clonotype has a count of ten or more. This chain links TRBV10-2 with TRBJ2-5; unclear D gene. Trimming cost V 4 bases and J 3 bases, with 6 bases left between them. Germline-derived CDR1 and CDR2 are WSHSY and SAAADI. The CDR3 is 12 residues long. For the CDR3, the DNA is TGCGCCAGCAGTGGGTCGAAAGAGACCCAGTACTTC. Amino acid sequence: CASSGSKETQYF.

This sequence joins TRBV7-2 and TRBJ2-5, with D perhaps matching TRBD1 (6 bases). The V gene lost 3 bases and the J gene lost 5 bases, with 19 bases spanning the gap. This CDR3 has 16 residues. Per the germline V gene, CDR1 is SGHTA and CDR2 is FQGNSA. The CDR3 reads CASSLDAGARGETQYF. In nucleotides, the CDR3 is TGTGCCAGCAGCTTGGATGCAGGGGCTCGTGGGGAGACCCAGTACTTC.

This chain joins TRBV25-1 and TRBJ1-2; D is unresolved. This CDR3 comprises 9 residues. Germline V gives CDR1 MGHDK, CDR2 SYGVNS. Here the CDR3 DNA reads TGTGACAGTAACTATGGCTACACCTTC. Its translation is CDSNYGYTF.

This clonotype was detected only a few times. One junction end does not reproduce the germline sequence, and a read error may be involved. The chain carries TRBV10-3 and TRBJ1-5; tentatively, D is TRBD1 (6 bases). CDR3 size: 16 residues. Germline assignment: CDR1 ENHRY and CDR2 SYGVKD. This chain's CDR3 is CASSYSQDSVNQPQHF. In DNA form, the CDR3 reads TGTGCCAGCAGTTACTCGCAGGACAGCGTCAATCAGCCCCAGCATTTT.

With regard to this clonotype: Here the CDR3 omits its conserved ending phenylalanine or tryptophan, so a read error is the likely source. The chain joins TRBV6-1 to TRBJ1-2, with D possibly matching TRBD1 (6 bases). Germline loops: CDR1 MNHNS, CDR2 SASEGT. With 6 bases removed from V and 4 bases from J, the gap between germline ends came to 9 bases. The CDR3 has 12 residues. CDR3 DNA sequence: TGTGCCAGCAGGGACAGCGTCTATGGCTACACCCTC. Translated: CASRDSVYGYTL.

This clonotype came up a few times. An end of the junction does not agree with germline; a read error may underlie this. This rearrangement joins TRBV10-3 to TRBJ1-2; D perhaps matches TRBD1 (5 bases). Germline-derived CDR1 and CDR2 are ENHRY and SYGVKD. The CDR3 totals 14 residues. The DNA for the CDR3 is TGTGCCAGCAGTGAAGCAGAGGGACTAGGGAGCTACACCTTC. As protein: CASSEAEGLGSYTF.

This clonotype showed up many times. The chain uses TRBV12-3 or TRBV12-4 and TRBJ2-5; D may match TRBD1 or TRBD2 (5 bases each). The V end lost 6 bases, the J end lost 4 bases, and 21 bases lay between the germline ends. This CDR3 is 16 amino acids long. The CDR3 DNA sequence: TGTGCCAGCAGCCCGAGGGGTGTCGGAAGGGGAGAGACCCAGTACTTC. It specifies CASSPRGVGRGETQYF.

This clonotype occurred a few times. The chain is built from TRBV29-1 and TRBJ2-3; D call uncertain. Trimming stripped 8 bases from V and 5 bases from J, with 11 bases between. The CDR3 spans 11 residues. Germline CDR1 is SQVTM and CDR2 is ANQGSEA. The CDR3 sequence: CSTRIGDTQYF. The CDR3 DNA sequence: TGCAGCACGCGAATAGGAGATACGCAGTATTTT.

This sequence joins TRBV12-3 or TRBV12-4 and TRBJ2-3; D is unclear. V was shortened by 6 bases and J by 5 bases, with 15 bases between the two germline ends. There are 14 residues in the CDR3. The DNA for the CDR3 is TGTGCCAGCAGCCCCAGAGGCTCGGAAGATACGCAGTATTTT. It translates to CASSPRGSEDTQYF.

This clonotype was observed many times. The chain uses TRBV29-1 and TRBJ2-7; 8 bases agree with TRBD1. After removal of 6 bases from V and 2 bases from J, the junction contained 3 bases not matched to a gene. The CDR3 spans 12 residues. Germline V gives CDR1 SQVTM, CDR2 ANQGSEA. The CDR3 reads CSVQDRAYEQYF. The CDR3, as DNA: TGCAGCGTGCAGGACAGGGCCTACGAGCAGTACTTC.

The V call is TRBV10-1, the J call TRBJ1-1, with 7 bases matching TRBD1. CDR3 length: 14 residues. Losses at the gene ends were 4 bases for V and 7 bases for J; bases not matched to a gene: 9. From germline, CDR1 is WNHNN and CDR2 SYGVQD (reference sequence). For the CDR3, the DNA is TGCGCCAGCAGTGTAAACAGGGGAATGGGTGAAGCTTTCTTT. The encoded protein is CASSVNRGMGEAFF.

In the case of this clonotype: This may arise from a read error, as a much more abundant clone is one base away. The chain combines TRBV25-1 with TRBJ1-1; no definite D call. Germline V gene data show CDR1 as MGHDK and CDR2 as SYGVNS. This CDR3 region has 12 residues. CDR3 protein: CATSDLDTEAFF. CDR3 nucleotides: TGTGCCACCAGTGATCTGGACACTGAAGCTTTCTTT. The full variable domain, its missing parts supplied by reference TRBV25-1 and TRBJ1-1, is EADIYQTPRYLVIGTGKKITLECSQTMGHDKMYWYQQDPGMELHLIHYSYGVNSTEKGDLSSESTVSRIRTEHFPLTLESARPSHTSQYLCATSDLDTEAFFGQGTRLTVV.

In this sample, this clonotype turned up many times. This chain joins TRBV20-1 and TRBJ2-5; a possible D gene is TRBD2 (6 bases). Germline CDR1 reads DFQATT; CDR2 reads SNEGSKA (reference sequence). V lost 5 bases to trimming and J lost 5 bases, with 15 bases between them. CDR3 length: 13 amino acids. The CDR3: CSAEALGGETQYF. DNA for the CDR3: TGCAGTGCTGAAGCTCTTGGAGGGGAGACCCAGTACTTC.